The sequence of this TCR beta chain was determined in a study of blood T cell repertoires in COVID-19 (dated by TCRdb to the early 2020s). For context, the study as a whole: Samples covering the acute and convalescent phases of COVID-19 were provided by collaborators in the United States, Italy and Spain. The dataset comprised deeply sampled blood TCRbeta repertoires from subjects exposed to, actively infected with, or recovered from COVID-19. A freely available public database, intended as a resource for researchers studying the immune response to SARS-CoV-2, is where the repertoires were released. The samples were drawn from the first 160 participants of the ongoing ImmuneRACE study and from about 1,200 subjects provided by 6 global collaborators. Where HLA class I and class II types were available, the types were taken from metadata supplied by the sample provider, not from assay-based typing. The prospective study material was composed of cDNA or gDNA derived from T cells, B-cell-depleted T cells, or PBMCs. Nearly every sample came with metadata listing a de-identified subject ID, COVID-19 status, age in years and sex. Overall results and qualifications from the work: Clinical and demographic metadata were provided uncurated, with the amount varying by source and participant.

As to this clone: Its antigen remains unidentified. Per-nucleotide qualities are absent, and no much larger clonotype sits a single base away.

The immunoSEQ Assay, a bias-controlled multiplex PCR, was used to amplify TCRbeta CDR3 regions from genomic DNA. Per the source publication's procedure: Nucleated cell counts per sample were estimated from amplification of reference gene primers within the assay. To quantify the absolute abundance of each unique TCRbeta CDR3 rearrangement, sequence reads were collapsed and filtered. Productive Simpson clonality was computed per sample as the square root of Simpson's diversity index over productive rearrangements. What TCRdb holds here is the immuneACCESS table cut down to in-frame rearrangements. Part of the clones is not present; checked against another copy, under half of the missing clones reflect an unresolved V gene, and the others are unexplained. Clonal size and the V and J genes are those of that table, whereas D and trimming came from the DNA. This sample gives 200,000 to 300,000 clones in total; about nine tenths of them show up just once. About 7% of the sample belongs to the ten largest clones.

A second Seattle source provided samples from volunteer blood donors who had recovered from COVID-19. The collaborating institutions used their own protocols to collect whole blood in K2EDTA tubes. For TCRbeta analysis, collaborators shipped samples as frozen whole blood, isolated PBMCs, or DNA extracted from either of those sample types. As encoded in the germline V gene (reference sequence), CDR1 is SGHNT while CDR2 is YYREEE. Inclusive of the bounding cysteine and phenylalanine, the CDR3 is 15 residues long. Solely the CDR3 DNA is kept, with 45 bases framed from the first base. V has 6 bases trimmed and J has 8 bases trimmed; junction bases matching no gene number 12.

The clonotype was recovered from a man between 60 and 75 years old who had recovered from COVID-19. The sequence joins TRBV5-4 to TRBJ1-4; 8 middle bases align to TRBD1. The sequencing input was peripheral blood. The CDR3 region: CASTRKGAGGEKLFF. The DNA sequence follows: TGTGCCAGCACCCGGAAGGGGGCAGGGGGCGAAAAACTGTTTTTT.